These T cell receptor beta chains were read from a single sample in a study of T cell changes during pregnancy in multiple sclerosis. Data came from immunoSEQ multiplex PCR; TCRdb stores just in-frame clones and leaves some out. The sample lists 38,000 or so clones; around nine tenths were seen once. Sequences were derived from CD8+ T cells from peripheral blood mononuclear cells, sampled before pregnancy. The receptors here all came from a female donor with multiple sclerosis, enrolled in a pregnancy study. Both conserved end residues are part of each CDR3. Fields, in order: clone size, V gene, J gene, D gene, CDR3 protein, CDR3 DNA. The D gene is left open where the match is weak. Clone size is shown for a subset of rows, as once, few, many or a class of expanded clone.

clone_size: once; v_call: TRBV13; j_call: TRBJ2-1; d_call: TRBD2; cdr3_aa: CASSLQGASGNVDEQFF; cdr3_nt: TGTGCCAGCAGCCTTCAAGGTGCCAGCGGGAACGTAGATGAGCAGTTCTTC
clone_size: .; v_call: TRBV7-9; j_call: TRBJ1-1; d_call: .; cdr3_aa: CASSIGGGITEAFF; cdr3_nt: TGTGCCAGCAGCATCGGTGGGGGCATCACTGAAGCTTTCTTT
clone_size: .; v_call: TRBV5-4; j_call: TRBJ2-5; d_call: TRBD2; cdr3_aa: CASSLSLGGGEAQYF; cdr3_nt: TGTGCCAGCAGCTTGAGTTTGGGGGGGGGAGAGGCCCAGTACTTC
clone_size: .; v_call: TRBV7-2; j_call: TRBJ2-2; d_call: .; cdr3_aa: CASSFTMAPNTGELFF; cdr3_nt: TGTGCCAGCAGCTTCACCATGGCCCCGAACACCGGGGAGCTGTTTTTT
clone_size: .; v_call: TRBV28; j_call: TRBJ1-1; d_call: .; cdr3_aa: CASSFPQRGSGTEAFF; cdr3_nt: TGTGCCAGCAGTTTCCCCCAAAGGGGCTCAGGCACTGAAGCTTTCTTT
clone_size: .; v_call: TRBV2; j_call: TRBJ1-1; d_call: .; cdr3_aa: CATVGGKSEAFF; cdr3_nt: TGTGCCACCGTGGGGGGAAAATCTGAAGCTTTCTTT
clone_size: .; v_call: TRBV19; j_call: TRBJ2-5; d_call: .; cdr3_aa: CASSIAFRQGETQYF; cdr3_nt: TGTGCCAGTAGTATTGCCTTCCGGCAGGGAGAGACCCAGTACTTC
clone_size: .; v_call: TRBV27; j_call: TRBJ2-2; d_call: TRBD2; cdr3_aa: CASSNQGATSGAPNTGELFF; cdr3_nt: TGTGCCAGCAGTAACCAGGGGGCAACTAGCGGGGCGCCGAACACCGGGGAGCTGTTTTTT
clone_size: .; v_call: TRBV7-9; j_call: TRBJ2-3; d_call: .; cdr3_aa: CASSSPPPGTQYF; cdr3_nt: TGTGCCAGCAGCTCACCGCCGCCGGGTACGCAGTATTTT
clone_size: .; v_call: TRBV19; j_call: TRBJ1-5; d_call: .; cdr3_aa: CASRIGSRSNQPQHF; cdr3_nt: TGTGCCAGTAGGATAGGCAGTCGTAGCAATCAGCCCCAGCATTTT
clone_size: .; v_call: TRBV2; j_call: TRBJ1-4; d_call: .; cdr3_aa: CASKQGATNEKLFF; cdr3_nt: TGTGCCAGCAAACAGGGTGCAACTAATGAAAAACTGTTTTTT
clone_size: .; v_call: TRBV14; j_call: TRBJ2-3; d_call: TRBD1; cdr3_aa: CASSQGIRTGSTDTQYF; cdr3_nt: TGTGCCAGCAGCCAAGGGATCCGGACAGGGAGCACAGATACGCAGTATTTT
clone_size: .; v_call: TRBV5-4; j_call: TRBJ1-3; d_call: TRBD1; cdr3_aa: CASSEDRGTGNTIYF; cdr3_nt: TGTGCCAGCAGCGAGGACAGGGGTACTGGAAACACCATATATTTT
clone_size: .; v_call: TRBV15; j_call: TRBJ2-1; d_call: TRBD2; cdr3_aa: CATSRANKAGGLHEQFF; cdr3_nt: TGTGCCACCAGCAGAGCGAATAAAGCGGGAGGGCTCCATGAGCAGTTCTTC
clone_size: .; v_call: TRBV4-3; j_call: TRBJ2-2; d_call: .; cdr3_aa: CASSQIQGPENTGELFF; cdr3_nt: TGCGCCAGCAGCCAGATACAGGGACCTGAGAACACCGGGGAGCTGTTTTTT
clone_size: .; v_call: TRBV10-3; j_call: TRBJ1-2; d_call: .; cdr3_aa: CAILGGLVGYGYTF; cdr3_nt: TGTGCCATCCTCGGAGGCCTCGTTGGCTATGGCTACACCTTC
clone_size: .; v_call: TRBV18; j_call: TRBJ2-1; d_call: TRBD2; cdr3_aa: CASSPPTSGSYNEQFF; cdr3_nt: TGTGCCAGCTCACCACCGACTAGCGGGAGCTACAATGAGCAGTTCTTC
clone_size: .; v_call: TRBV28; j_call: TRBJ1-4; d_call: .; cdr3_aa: CASLQATNEKLFF; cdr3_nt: TGTGCCAGCCTACAGGCAACTAATGAAAAACTGTTTTTT
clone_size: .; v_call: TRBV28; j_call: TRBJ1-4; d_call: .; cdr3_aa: CASSLWTSNEKLFF; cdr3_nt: TGTGCCAGCAGTTTATGGACAAGTAATGAAAAACTGTTTTTT
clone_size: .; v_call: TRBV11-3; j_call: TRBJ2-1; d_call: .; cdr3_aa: CASSLGREHYYNEQFF; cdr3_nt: TGTGCCAGCAGCTTAGGTCGGGAACATTACTACAATGAGCAGTTCTTC
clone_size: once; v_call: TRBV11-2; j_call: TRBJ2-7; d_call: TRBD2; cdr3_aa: CASSPTSGRREQYF; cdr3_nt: TGTGCCAGCAGCCCGACTAGCGGGAGGCGCGAGCAGTACTTC
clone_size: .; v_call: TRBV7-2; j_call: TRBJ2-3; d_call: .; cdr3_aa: CASSLGGGPDTQYF; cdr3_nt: TGTGCCAGCAGCTTGGGGGGTGGTCCAGATACGCAGTATTTT
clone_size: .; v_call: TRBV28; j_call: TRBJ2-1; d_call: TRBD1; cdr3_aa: CASSSGQGFVEQFF; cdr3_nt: TGTGCCAGCAGTTCAGGACAGGGGTTTGTTGAGCAGTTCTTC
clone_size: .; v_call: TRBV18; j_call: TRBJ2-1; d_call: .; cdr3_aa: CASSPPRSFSYNEQFF; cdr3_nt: TGTGCCAGCTCACCCCCGCGGAGTTTCTCCTACAATGAGCAGTTCTTC
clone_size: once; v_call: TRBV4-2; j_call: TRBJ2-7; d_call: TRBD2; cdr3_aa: CASSQEGGGSYEQYF; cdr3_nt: TGTGCCAGCAGCCAAGAGGGCGGGGGCTCCTACGAGCAGTACTTC
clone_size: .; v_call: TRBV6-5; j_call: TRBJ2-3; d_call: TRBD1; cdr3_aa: CASEDRGTDTQYF; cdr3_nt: TGTGCCAGCGAGGACAGGGGCACAGATACGCAGTATTTT
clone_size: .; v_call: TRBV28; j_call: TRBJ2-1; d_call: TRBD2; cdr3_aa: CASSRGLAGISYNEQFF; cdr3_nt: TGTGCCAGCAGTCGGGGACTAGCGGGAATCTCCTACAATGAGCAGTTCTTC
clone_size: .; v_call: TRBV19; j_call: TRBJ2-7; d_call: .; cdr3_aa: CASSINRHSYEQYF; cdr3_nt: TGTGCCAGTAGTATCAACAGGCACTCCTACGAGCAGTACTTC
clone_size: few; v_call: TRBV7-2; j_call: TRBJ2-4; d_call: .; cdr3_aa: CASSLGGVEAKNIQYF; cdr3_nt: TGTGCCAGCAGCTTAGGGGGGGTAGAGGCCAAAAACATTCAGTACTTC
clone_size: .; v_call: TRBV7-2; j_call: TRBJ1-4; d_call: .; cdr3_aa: CASSFGTASPNEKLFF; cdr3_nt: TGTGCCAGCAGTTTTGGTACAGCTTCGCCTAATGAAAAACTGTTTTTT
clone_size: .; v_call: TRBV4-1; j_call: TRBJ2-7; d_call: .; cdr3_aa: CASSQGPGQSYEQYF; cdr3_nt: TGCGCCAGCAGCCAAGGCCCCGGACAGTCCTACGAGCAGTACTTC
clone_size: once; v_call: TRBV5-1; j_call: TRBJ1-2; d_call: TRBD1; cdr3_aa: CASSLGPYRGRRNYGYTF; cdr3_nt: TGCGCCAGCAGCTTGGGGCCCTACAGGGGGCGGAGGAACTATGGCTACACCTTC
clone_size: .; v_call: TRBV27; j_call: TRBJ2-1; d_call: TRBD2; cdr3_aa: CASRLAGGYNEQFF; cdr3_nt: TGTGCCAGCAGACTAGCGGGAGGGTACAATGAGCAGTTCTTC
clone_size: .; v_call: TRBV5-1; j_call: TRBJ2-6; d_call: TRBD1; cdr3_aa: CASSFGTGSSGANVLTF; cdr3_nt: TGCGCCAGCAGCTTCGGGACAGGGTCCTCTGGGGCCAACGTCCTGACTTTC
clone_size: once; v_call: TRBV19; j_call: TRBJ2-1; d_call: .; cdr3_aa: CASTLTGSSYNEQFF; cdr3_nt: TGTGCCAGTACCCTGACTGGAAGCTCCTACAATGAGCAGTTCTTC
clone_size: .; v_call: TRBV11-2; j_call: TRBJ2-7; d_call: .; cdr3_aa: CASSPRVFQLYEQYF; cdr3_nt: TGTGCCAGCAGCCCCAGGGTTTTTCAGTTGTACGAGCAGTACTTC
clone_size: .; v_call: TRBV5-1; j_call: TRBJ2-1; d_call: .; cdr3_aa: CASSLYASYNEQFF; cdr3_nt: TGCGCCAGCAGCTTGTACGCGTCCTACAATGAGCAGTTCTTC
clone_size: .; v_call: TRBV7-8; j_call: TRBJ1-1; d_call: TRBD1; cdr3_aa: CASSFKQGLSTEAFF; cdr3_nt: TGTGCCAGCAGCTTCAAACAGGGGCTGAGCACTGAAGCTTTCTTT
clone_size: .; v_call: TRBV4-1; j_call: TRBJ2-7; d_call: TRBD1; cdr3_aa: CASSQVFRDSHEQYF; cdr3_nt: TGCGCCAGCAGCCAAGTCTTTCGGGACAGCCACGAGCAGTACTTC
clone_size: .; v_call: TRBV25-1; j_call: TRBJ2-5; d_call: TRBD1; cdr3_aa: CARDRVEETQYF; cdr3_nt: TGTGCCAGGGACAGGGTAGAAGAGACCCAGTACTTC